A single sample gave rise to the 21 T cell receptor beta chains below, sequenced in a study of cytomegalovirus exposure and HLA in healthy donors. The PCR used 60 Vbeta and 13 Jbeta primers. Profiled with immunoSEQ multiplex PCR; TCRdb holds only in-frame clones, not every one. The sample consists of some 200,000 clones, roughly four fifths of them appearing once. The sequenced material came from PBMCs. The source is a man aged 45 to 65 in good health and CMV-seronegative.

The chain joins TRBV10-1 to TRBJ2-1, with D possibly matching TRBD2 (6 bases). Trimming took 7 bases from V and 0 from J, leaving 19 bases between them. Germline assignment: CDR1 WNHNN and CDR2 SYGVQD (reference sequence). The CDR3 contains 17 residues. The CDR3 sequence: CASMELALAFSYNEQFF. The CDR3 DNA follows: TGCGCCAGCATGGAACTGGCTCTAGCGTTCTCCTACAATGAGCAGTTCTTC.

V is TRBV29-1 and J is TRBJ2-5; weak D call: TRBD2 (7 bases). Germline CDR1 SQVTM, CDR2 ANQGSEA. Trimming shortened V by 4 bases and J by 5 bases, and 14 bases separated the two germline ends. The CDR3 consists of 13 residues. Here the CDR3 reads CSVVRGGGETQYF. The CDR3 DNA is TGCAGCGTTGTTAGGGGGGGAGGGGAGACCCAGTACTTC.

CDR3 residues: CASSKGGYDEKLFF. The CDR3 nucleotides read TGTGCCAGCAGCAAGGGGGGGTACGATGAAAAACTGTTTTTT. V and J are TRBV7-2 and TRBJ1-4, with D maybe TRBD1 (6 bases). Germline V gives CDR1 SGHTA, CDR2 FQGNSA. Trimming left V 5 bases short and J 6 bases short, with 13 bases between. CDR3 length equals 14 residues.

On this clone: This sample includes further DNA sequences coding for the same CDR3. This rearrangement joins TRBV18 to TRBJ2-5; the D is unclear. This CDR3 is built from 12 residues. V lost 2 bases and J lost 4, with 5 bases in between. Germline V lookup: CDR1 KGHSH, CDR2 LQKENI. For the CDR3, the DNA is TGTGCCAGCTCACCAGAGGCAGAGACCCAGTACTTC. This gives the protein CASSPEAETQYF.

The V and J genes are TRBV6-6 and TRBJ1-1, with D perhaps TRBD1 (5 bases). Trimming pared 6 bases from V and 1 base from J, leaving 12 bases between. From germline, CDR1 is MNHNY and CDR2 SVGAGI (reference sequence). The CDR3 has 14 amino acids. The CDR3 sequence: CASRIQEGNTEAFF. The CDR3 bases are TGTGCCAGCAGGATACAGGAGGGGAACACTGAAGCTTTCTTT.

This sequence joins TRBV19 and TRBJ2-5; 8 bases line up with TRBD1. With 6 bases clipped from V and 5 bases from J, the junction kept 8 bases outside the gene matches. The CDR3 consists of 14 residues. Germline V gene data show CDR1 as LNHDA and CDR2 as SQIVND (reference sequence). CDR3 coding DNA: TGTGCCAGTAGGCCTACAGGGGGTGGGGAGACCCAGTACTTC. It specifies CASRPTGGGETQYF.

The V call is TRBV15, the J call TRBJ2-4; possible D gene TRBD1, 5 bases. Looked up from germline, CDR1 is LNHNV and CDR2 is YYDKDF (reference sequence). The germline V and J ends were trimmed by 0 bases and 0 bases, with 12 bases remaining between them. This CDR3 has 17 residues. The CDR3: CATSRDRQFLAKNIQYF. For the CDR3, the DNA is TGTGCCACCAGCAGAGACCGACAGTTTCTAGCCAAAAACATTCAGTACTTC.

CDR3 DNA: TGTGCCAGCAGTGAAAACAGAGAAAAACTGTTTTTT. It translates to CASSENREKLFF. The chain combines TRBV25-1 with TRBJ1-4; no definite D call. CDR1 and CDR2 (germline): MGHDK, SYGVNS. The CDR3 totals 12 residues. Trimming shortened V by 2 bases and J by 8 bases, and 6 bases separated the two germline ends.

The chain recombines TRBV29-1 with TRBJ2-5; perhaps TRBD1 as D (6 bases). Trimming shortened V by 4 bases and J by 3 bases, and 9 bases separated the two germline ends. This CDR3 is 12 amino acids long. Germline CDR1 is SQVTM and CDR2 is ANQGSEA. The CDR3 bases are TGCAGCGTTGCTGGGGGCGAAGAGACCCAGTACTTC. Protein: CSVAGGEETQYF.

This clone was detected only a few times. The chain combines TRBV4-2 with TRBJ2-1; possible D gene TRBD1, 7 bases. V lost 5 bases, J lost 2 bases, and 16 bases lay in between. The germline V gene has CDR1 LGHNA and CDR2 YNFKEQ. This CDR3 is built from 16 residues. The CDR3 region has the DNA TGTGCCAGCAGCTTGGCCGGCGGGACAGCCTACAATGAGCAGTTCTTC. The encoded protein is CASSLAGGTAYNEQFF.

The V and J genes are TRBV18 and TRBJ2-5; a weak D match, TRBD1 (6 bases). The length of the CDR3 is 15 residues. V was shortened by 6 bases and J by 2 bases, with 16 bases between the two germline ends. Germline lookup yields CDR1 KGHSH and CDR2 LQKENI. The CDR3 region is CASSQQGRNQETQYF. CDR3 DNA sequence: TGTGCCAGCTCCCAACAGGGACGGAATCAAGAGACCCAGTACTTC.

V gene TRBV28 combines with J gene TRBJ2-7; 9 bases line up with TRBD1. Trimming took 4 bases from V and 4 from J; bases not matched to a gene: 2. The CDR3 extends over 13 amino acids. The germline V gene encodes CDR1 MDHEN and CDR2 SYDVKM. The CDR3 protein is CASSWDRVYEQYF. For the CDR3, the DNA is TGTGCCAGCAGTTGGGACAGGGTGTACGAGCAGTACTTC.

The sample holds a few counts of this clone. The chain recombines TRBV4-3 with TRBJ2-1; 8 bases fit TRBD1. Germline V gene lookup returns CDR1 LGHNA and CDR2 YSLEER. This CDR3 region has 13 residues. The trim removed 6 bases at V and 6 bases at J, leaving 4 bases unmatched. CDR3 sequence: CASSGQGPNEQFF. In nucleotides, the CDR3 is TGCGCCAGCAGTGGACAGGGTCCCAATGAGCAGTTCTTC.

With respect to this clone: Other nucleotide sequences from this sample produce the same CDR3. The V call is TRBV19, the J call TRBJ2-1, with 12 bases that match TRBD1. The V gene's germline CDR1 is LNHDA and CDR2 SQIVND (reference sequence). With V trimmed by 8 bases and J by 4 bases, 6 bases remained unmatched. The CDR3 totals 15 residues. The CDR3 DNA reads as TGTGCCAGTGACGAGGGACAGGGGGCTTACAATGAGCAGTTCTTC. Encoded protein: CASDEGQGAYNEQFF.

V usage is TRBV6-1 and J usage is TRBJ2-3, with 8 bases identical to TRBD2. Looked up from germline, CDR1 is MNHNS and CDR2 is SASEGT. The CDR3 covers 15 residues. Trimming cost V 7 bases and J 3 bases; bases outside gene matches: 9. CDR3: CASMNSGDLTDTQYF. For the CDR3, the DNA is TGTGCCAGCATGAATAGCGGGGACCTTACAGATACGCAGTATTTT.

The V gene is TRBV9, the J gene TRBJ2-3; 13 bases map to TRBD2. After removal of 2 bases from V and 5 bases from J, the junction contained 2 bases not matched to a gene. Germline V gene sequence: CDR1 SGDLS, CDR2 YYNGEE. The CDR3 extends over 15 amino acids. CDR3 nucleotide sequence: TGTGCCAGCAGCGTGGGACTAGCGGGAAAAGATACGCAGTATTTT. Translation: CASSVGLAGKDTQYF.

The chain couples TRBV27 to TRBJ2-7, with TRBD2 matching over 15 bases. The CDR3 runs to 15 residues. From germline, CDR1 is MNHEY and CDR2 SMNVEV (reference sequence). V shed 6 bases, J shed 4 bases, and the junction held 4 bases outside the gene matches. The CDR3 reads CASSRTSGRVYEQYF. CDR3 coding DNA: TGTGCCAGCAGCCGGACTAGCGGGAGGGTGTACGAGCAGTACTTC.

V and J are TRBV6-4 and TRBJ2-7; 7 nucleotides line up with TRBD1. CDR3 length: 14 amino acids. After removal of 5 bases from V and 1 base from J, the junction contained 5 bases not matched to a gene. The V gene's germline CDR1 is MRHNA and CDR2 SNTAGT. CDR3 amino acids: CASSRTGQSYEQYF. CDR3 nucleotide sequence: TGTGCCAGCAGTCGCACGGGACAGTCCTACGAGCAGTACTTC.

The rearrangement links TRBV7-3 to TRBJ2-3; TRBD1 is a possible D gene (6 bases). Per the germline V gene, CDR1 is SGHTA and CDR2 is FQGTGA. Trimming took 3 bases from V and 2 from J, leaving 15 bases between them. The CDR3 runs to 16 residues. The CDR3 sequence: CASSLQGQIITDTQYF. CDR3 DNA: TGTGCCAGCAGCTTGCAAGGACAGATCATCACAGATACGCAGTATTTT.

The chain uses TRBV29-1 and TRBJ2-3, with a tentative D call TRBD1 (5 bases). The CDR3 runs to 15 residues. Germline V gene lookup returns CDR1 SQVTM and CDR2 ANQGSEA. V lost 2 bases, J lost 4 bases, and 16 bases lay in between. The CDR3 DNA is TGCAGCGTTGAACTGGACACCCTCTTGGCAGATACGCAGTATTTT. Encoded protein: CSVELDTLLADTQYF.

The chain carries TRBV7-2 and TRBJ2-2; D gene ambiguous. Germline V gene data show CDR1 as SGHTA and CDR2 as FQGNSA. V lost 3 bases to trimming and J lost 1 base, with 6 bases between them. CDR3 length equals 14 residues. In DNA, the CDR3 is TGTGCCAGCAGCTTTTCCCTGAACACCGGGGAGCTGTTTTTT. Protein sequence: CASSFSLNTGELFF.